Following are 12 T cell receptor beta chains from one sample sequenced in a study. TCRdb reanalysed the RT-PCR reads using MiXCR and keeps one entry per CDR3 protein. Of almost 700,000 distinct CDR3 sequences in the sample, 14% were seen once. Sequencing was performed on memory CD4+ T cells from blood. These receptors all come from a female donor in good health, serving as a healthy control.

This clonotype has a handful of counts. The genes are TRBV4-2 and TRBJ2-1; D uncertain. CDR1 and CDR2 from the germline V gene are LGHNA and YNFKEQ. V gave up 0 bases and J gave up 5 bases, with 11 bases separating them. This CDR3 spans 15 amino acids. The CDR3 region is CASSQDRRPDNEQFF. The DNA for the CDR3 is TGTGCCAGCAGCCAAGATCGGCGACCTGACAATGAGCAGTTCTTC.

CDR3 coding DNA: TGTGCCAGCAGCTCGGGACTAGCGGGAGGGGGTACGGCAGATACGCAGTATTTT. This sequence encodes CASSSGLAGGGTADTQYF. This sequence joins TRBV7-9 and TRBJ2-3; TRBD2 matches at 16 bases. The CDR3 covers 18 residues. Trimming took 4 bases from V and 4 from J; bases not matched to a gene: 8. Germline values: CDR1 SEHNR, CDR2 FQNEAQ (reference sequence).

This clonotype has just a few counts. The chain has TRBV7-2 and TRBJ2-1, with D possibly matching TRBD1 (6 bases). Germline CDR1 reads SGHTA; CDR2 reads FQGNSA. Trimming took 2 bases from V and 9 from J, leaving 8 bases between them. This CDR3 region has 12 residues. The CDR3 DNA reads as TGTGCCAGCAGCTTAACAGGGCCTGAGCAGTTCTTC. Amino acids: CASSLTGPEQFF.

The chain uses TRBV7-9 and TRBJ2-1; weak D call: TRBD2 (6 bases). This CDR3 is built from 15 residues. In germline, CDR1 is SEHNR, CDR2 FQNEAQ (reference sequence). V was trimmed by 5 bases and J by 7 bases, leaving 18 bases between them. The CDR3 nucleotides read TGTGCCAGCAGCGGAGTGGACTATTCTTTGAATGAGCAGTTCTTC. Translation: CASSGVDYSLNEQFF.

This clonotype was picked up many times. The CDR3 DNA follows: TGCAGTGCCTCGTCGGGGACACTTAAAAGTGAGCAGTTCTTC. As protein: CSASSGTLKSEQFF. This chain uses TRBV20-1 with TRBJ2-1; possible D gene TRBD1, 6 bases. V was cut by 6 bases and J by 9 bases, with 21 bases left in between. This CDR3 spans 14 amino acids. The germline V gene encodes CDR1 DFQATT and CDR2 SNEGSKA (reference sequence).

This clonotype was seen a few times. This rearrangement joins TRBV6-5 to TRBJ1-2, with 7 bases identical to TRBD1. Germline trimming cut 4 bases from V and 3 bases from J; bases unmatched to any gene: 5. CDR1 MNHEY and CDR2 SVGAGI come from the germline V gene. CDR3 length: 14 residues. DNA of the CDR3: TGTGCCAGCAGTTCCCCAGGGGGAGACTATGGCTACACCTTC. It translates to CASSSPGGDYGYTF.

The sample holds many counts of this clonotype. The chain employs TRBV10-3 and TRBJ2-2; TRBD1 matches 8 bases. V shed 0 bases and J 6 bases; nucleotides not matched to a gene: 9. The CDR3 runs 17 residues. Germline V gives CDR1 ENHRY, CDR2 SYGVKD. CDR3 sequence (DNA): TGTGCCATCAGTGAGTCCCAACCGGGACAGGATTCCGGGGAGCTGTTTTTT. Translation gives CAISESQPGQDSGELFF.

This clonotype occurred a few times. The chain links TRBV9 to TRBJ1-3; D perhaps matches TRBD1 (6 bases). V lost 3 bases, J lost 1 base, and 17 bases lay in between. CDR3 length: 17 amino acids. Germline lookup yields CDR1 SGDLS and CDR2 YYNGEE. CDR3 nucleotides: TGTGCCAGCAGCGATACCCACACAGGGTATTCTGGAAACACCATATATTTT. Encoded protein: CASSDTHTGYSGNTIYF.

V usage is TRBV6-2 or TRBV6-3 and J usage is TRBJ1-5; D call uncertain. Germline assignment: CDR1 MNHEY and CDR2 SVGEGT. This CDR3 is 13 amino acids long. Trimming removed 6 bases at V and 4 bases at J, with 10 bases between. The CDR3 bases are TGTGCCAGCAGAGGTGCGGGAAATCAGCCCCAGCATTTT. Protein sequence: CASRGAGNQPQHF.

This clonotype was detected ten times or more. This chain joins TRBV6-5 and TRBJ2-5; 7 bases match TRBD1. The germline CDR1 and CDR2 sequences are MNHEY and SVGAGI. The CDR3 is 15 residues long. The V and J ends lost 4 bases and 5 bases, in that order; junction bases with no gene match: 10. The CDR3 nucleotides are TGTGCCAGCAGTTCCCCCGGGACAGCGAAGGAGACCCAGTACTTC. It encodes CASSSPGTAKETQYF.

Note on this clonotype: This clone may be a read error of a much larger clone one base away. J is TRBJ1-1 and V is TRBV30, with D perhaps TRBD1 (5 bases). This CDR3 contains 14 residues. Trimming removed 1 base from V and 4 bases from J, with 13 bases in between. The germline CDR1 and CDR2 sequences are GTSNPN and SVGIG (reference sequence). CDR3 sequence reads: CAWSATAGGTEAFF. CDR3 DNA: TGTGCCTGGAGTGCGACGGCCGGGGGCACTGAAGCTTTCTTT.

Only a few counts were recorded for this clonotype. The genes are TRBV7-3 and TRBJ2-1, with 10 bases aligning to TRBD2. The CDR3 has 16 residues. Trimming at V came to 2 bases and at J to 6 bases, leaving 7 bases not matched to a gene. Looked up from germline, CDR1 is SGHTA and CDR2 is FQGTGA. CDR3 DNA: TGTGCCAGCAGCTTATTGACCGGGACTAGCGTCAATGAGCAGTTCTTC. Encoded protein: CASSLLTGTSVNEQFF.